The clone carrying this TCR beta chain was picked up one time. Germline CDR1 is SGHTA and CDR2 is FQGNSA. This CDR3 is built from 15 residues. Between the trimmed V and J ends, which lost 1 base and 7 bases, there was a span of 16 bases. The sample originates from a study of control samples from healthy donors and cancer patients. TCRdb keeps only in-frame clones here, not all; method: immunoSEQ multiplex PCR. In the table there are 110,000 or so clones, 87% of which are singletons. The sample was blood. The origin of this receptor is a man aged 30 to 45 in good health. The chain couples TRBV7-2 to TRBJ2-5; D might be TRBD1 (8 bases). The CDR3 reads CASSLDSAGTGTQYF. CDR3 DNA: TGTGCCAGCAGCTTAGATTCAGCGGGGACAGGGACCCAGTACTTC. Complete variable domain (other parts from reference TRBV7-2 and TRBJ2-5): GAGVSQSPSNKVTEKGKDVELRCDPISGHTALYWYRQSLGQGLEFLIYFQGNSAPDKSGLPSDRFSAERTGGSVSTLTIQRTQQEDSAVYLCASSLDSAGTGTQYFGPGTRLLVL.